This TCR beta chain originates from a study of shared clonotypes between healthy human individuals. Only in-frame clones appear in the TCRdb table, and some are missing; sequencing was by immunoSEQ multiplex PCR. This table holds 2,500,000 or so clones, about nine tenths found once. This TCR was recovered from a man aged 18 to 35 in good health. Some clones in this sample may be carry-over from other donors' samples. The specimen sequenced was naive CD4+ T cells from PBMCs. Subset specified: CD45RA+ positively selected.

The CDR3 DNA sequence: TGTGCCAGCAGTGAAAACAGGGTTAGTGGCGCTTTCTTT. The encoded protein is CASSENRVSGAFF. The chain couples TRBV6-1 to TRBJ1-1, with D perhaps TRBD1 (6 bases). The CDR3 extends over 13 amino acids. Deletions cut 2 bases from V and 11 bases from J, with 15 bases between. Germline V gene sequence: CDR1 MNHNS, CDR2 SASEGT.